This T cell receptor beta chain was documented in a study of molecular identifiers for immune sequencing clone quantification. In this sample, this clonotype is medium-sized. Deletions cut 4 bases from V and 4 bases from J, with 11 bases between. CDR3 length: 13 residues. The germline V gene encodes CDR1 MNHEY and CDR2 SMNVEV (reference sequence). One entry per CDR3 protein, called by TCRdb with MiXCR from the PCR reads. The sample lists about 12,000 distinct CDR3 sequences, roughly 15% seen once, with around 1.5% in the top ten. A CD8+CD4-CCR7+CD45RA+ phenotype served as the sorting definition for naive CD8 T cells.

This TCR came from a human donor in good health. Some libraries in this study had Jurkat cell RNA spiked in. The sample taken for sequencing was naive CD8+ T cells from blood, with Jurkat cell RNA spiked in. Noted subset: FACS-sorted CD8+CD4-CCR7+CD45RA+ naive T cells. The V gene is TRBV27, the J gene TRBJ2-7; weak D call: TRBD2 (5 bases). The CDR3 coding sequence is TGTGCCAGCAGTTCCACCGGGAAGTACGAGCAGTACTTC. It translates to CASSSTGKYEQYF.